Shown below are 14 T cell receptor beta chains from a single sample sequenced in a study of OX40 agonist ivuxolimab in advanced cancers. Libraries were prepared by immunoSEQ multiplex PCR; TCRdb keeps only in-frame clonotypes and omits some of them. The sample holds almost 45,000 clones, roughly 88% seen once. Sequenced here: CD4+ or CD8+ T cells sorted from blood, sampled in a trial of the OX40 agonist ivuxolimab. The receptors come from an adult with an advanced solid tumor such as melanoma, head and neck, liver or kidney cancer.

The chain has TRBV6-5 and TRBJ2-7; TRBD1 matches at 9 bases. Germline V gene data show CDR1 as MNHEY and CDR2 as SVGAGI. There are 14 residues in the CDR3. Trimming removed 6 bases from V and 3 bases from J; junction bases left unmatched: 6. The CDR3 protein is CASSPGTGFYEQYF. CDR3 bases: TGTGCCAGCAGCCCCGGGACAGGGTTCTACGAGCAGTACTTC.

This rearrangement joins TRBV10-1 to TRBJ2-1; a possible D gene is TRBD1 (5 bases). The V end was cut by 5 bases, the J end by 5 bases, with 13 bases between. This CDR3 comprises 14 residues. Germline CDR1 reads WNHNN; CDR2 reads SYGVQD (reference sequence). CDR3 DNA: TGCGCCAGCAGTCGCAGGGAAGGGCACAATGAGCAGTTCTTC. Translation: CASSRREGHNEQFF.

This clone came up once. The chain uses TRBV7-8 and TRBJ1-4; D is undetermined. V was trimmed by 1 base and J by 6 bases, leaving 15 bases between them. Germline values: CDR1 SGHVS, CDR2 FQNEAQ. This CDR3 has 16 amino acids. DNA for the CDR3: TGTGCCAGCAGCTTAGGAGAGGGATTAATTTATGAAAAACTGTTTTTT. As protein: CASSLGEGLIYEKLFF.

The CDR3 nucleotides are TGTGCCAGCAGCCGCGATCGACAGGGGGCTGGGGAGCAGTACTTC. As protein: CASSRDRQGAGEQYF. The rearrangement joins TRBV7-8 to TRBJ2-7, with 10 bases fitting TRBD1. Per germline, CDR1 SGHVS and CDR2 FQNEAQ. The CDR3 runs to 15 residues. V shed 5 bases and J 7 bases; nucleotides not matched to a gene: 11.

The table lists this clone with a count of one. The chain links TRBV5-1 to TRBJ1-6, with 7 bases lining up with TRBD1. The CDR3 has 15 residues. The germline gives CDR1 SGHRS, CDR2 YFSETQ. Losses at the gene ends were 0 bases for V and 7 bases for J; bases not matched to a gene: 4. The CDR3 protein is CASSLGGTANSPLHF. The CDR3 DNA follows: TGCGCCAGCAGCTTGGGGGGGACAGCCAATTCACCCCTCCACTTT.

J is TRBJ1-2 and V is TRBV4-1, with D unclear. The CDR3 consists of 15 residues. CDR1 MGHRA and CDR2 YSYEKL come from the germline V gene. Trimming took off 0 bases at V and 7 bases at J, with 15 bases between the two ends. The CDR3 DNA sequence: TGCGCCAGCAGCCAAGATGCAGGCCCAGCGGTTGGCTACACCTTC. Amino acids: CASSQDAGPAVGYTF.

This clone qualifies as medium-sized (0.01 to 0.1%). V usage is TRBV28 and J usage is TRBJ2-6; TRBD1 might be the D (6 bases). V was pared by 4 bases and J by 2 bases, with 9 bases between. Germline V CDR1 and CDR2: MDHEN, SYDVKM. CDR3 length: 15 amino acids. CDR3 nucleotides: TGTGCCAGCAGTTCCGCAGGGGCTGGGGCCAACGTCCTGACTTTC. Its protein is CASSSAGAGANVLTF. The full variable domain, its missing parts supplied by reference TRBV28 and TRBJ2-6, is DVKVTQSSRYLVKRTGEKVFLECVQDMDHENMFWYRQDPGLGLRLIYFSYDVKMKEKGDIPEGYSVSREKKERFSLILESASTNQTSMYLCASSSAGAGANVLTFGAGSRLTVL.

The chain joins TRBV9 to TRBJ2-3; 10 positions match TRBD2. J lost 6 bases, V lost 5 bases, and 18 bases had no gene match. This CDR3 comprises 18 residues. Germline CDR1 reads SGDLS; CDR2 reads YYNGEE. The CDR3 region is CASSATPHSGGGMDTQYF. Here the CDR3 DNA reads TGTGCCAGCAGTGCCACGCCACACAGCGGGGGGGGGATGGATACGCAGTATTTT.

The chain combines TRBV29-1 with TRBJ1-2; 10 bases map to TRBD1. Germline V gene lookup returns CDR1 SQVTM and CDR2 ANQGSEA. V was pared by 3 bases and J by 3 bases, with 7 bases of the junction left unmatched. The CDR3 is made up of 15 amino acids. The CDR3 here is CSVDGGTGADYGYTF. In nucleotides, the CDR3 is TGCAGCGTTGATGGGGGGACAGGGGCGGACTATGGCTACACCTTC. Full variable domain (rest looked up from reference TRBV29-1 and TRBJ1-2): SAVISQKPSRDICQRGTSLTIQCQVDSQVTMMFWYRQQPGQSLTLIATANQGSEATYESGFVIDKFPISRPNLTFSTLTVSNMSPEDSSIYLCSVDGGTGADYGYTFGSGTRLTVV.

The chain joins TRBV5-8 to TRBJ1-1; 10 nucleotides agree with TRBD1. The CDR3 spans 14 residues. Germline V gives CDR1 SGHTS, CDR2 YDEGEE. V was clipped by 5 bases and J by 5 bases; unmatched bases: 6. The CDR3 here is CASSSGTGVTEAFF. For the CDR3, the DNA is TGTGCCAGCAGTTCCGGGACAGGGGTAACTGAAGCTTTCTTT.

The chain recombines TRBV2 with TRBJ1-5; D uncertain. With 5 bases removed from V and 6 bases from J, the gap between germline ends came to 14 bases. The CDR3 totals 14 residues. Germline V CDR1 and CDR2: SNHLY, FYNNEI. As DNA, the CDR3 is TGTGCCAGCAGTTACCCCAGTCCTGGTCAGCCCCAGCATTTT. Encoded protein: CASSYPSPGQPQHF.

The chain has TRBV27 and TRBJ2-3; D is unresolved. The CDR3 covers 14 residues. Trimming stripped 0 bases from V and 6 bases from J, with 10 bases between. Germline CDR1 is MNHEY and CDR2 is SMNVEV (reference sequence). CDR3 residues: CASSLSQYTDTQYF. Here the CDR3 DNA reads TGTGCCAGCAGTTTATCGCAGTACACGGATACGCAGTATTTT.

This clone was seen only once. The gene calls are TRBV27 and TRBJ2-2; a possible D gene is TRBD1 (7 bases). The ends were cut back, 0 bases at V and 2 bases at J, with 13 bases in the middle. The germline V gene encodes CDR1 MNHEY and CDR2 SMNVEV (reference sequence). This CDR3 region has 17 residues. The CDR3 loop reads CASSLSEGTVNTGELFF. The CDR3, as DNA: TGTGCCAGCAGTTTATCGGAGGGGACAGTTAACACCGGGGAGCTGTTTTTT.

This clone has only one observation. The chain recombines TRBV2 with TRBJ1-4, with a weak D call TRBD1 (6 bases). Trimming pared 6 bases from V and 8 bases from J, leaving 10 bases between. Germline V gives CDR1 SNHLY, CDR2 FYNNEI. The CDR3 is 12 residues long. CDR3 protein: CASRPGEEKLFF. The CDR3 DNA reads TGTGCCAGCAGACCAGGGGAGGAAAAACTGTTTTTT.